The present entry profiles one T cell receptor (beta chain) with its context. The antigen it binds to is not known. Qualities for individual bases were not recorded, and no much larger clone is one base off. To prepare the library, the immunoSEQ multiplex PCR assay was applied. Drawn from immuneACCESS, this table holds only the in-frame rearrangements with V and J called that TCRdb kept. Clones are partly lost; checked studies trace under half to an unresolved V gene and leave the rest unexplained. In this sample the table shows about 40,000 clones, roughly 93% of which occur a single time. Roughly 1.4% of the sample goes to the ten largest clones. As encoded in the germline V gene, CDR1 is SGHRS while CDR2 is YFSETQ. The CDR3 numbers 16 residues from cysteine through phenylalanine. Only the CDR3 part of the read is kept: 48 bases, read in frame from the first base. V lost 3 bases and J lost 6 bases; the stretch between them is 19 bases long.

The data originate from a study of T cell changes during pregnancy in multiple sclerosis (dated by TCRdb to about 2019). Study-level background: Changes in the T cell repertoire over the course of pregnancy were examined in this study in women with multiple sclerosis.

This chain joins TRBV5-1 to TRBJ2-1; TRBD1 is possibly the D segment (6 matching bases). This sequence was found in a female donor with multiple sclerosis, enrolled in a pregnancy study. The sample comprised PBMCs (not recorded whether the cells were cultured). CDR3 loop: CASSSQGTETGNEQFF. The nucleotides are TGCGCCAGCAGCTCACAGGGAACAGAAACCGGCAATGAGCAGTTCTTC.